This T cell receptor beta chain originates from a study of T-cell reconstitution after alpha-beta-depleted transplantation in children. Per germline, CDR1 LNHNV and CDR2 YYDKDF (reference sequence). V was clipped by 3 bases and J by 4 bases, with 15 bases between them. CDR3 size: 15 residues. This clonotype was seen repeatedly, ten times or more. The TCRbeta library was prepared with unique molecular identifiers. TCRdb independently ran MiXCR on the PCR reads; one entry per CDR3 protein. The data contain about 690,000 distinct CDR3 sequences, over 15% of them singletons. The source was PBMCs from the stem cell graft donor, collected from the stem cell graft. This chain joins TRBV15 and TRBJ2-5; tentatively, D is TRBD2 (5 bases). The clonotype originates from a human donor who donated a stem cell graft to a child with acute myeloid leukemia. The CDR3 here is CATSRKRQGGETQYF. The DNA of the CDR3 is TGTGCCACCAGCAGGAAGCGGCAAGGCGGAGAGACCCAGTACTTC.